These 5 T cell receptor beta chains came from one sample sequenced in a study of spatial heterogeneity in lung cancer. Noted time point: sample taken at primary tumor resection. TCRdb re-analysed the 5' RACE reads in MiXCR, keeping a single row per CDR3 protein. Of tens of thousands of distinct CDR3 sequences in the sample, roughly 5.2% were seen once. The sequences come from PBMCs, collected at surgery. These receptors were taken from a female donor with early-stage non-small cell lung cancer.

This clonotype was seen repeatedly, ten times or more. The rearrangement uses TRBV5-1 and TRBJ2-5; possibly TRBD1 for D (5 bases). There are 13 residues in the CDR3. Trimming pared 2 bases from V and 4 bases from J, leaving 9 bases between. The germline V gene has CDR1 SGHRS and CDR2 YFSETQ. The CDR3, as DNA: TGCGCCAGCAGCTTCGGTACAGGAGAGACCCAGTACTTC. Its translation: CASSFGTGETQYF.

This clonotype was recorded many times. CDR3 amino acids: CASSEEKGMNTEAFF. DNA for the CDR3: TGCGCCAGCAGCGAAGAAAAGGGGATGAACACTGAAGCTTTCTTT. The chain couples TRBV5-1 to TRBJ1-1; a weak D match, TRBD1 (5 bases). V was cut by 4 bases and J by 0 bases, with 13 bases left in between. This CDR3 is built from 15 residues. Germline CDR1 and CDR2: SGHRS and YFSETQ.

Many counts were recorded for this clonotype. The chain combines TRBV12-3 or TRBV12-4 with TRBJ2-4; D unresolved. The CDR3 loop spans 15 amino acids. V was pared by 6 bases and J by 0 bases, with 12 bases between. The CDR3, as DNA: TGTGCCAGCAGAGGTTTACAGCTAGCCAAAAACATTCAGTACTTC. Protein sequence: CASRGLQLAKNIQYF.

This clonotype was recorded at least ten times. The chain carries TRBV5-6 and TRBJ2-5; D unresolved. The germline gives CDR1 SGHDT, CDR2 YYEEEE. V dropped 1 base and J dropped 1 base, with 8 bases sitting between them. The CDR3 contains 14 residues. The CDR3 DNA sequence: TGTGCCAGCAGCTTGATTGAAGTCCAAGAGACCCAGTACTTC. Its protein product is CASSLIEVQETQYF. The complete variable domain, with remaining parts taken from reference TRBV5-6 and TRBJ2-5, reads DAGVTQSPTHLIKTRGQQVTLRCSPKSGHDTVSWYQQALGQGPQFIFQYYEEEERQRGNFPDRFSGHQFPNYSSELNVNALLLGDSALYLCASSLIEVQETQYFGPGTRLLVL.

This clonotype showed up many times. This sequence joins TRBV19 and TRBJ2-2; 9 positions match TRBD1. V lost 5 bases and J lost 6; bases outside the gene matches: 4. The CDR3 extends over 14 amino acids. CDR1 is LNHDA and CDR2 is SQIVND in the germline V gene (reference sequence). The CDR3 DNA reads TGTGCCAGTAGTTGGGACAGGGTCGCCGGGGAGCTGTTTTTT. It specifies CASSWDRVAGELFF.